The rows below give T cell receptor beta chains drawn from one sample of a study of persistence of HIV-infected CD4 T cells. Sequencing was performed with immunoSEQ multiplex PCR; in TCRdb, only in-frame clones are kept and a portion is missing. The sample carries roughly 25,000 clones, around 67% recorded once. The antigens these receptors bind are not known. The sample was CD4+ T cells sorted from PBMCs after approximately 20-hour stimulation, taken from a patient who received antiretroviral therapy. Source of these receptors: an adult man with HIV who was CMV-seropositive. CDR3s include the opening cysteine and the closing phenylalanine or tryptophan. Fields, in order: D gene, V gene, J gene, clone size, CDR3 DNA, CDR3 protein. The D gene is left open where the match is weak. Size is omitted from some rows. Given values are once, few, many or a class for expanded clones.

NA	TRBV20-1	TRBJ2-3	NA	TGCAGTGCTAGTGGACCCTGGTCCTTGGGGCGCACAGATACGCAGTATTTT	CSASGPWSLGRTDTQYF
TRBD1	TRBV28	TRBJ1-1	NA	TGTGCCAGCCTCCGGGACAGGGGTCCTGTCACTGAAGCTTTCTTT	CASLRDRGPVTEAFF
TRBD1	TRBV29-1	TRBJ2-3	NA	TGCAGCGTTCGGAGAGACAGGGCTACAGATACGCAGTATTTT	CSVRRDRATDTQYF
TRBD1	TRBV18	TRBJ1-2	NA	TGTGCCAGCTCACCCCTCCCGACAGGGGGCGATTTGAGCTATGGCTACACCTTC	CASSPLPTGGDLSYGYTF
NA	TRBV20-1	TRBJ2-3	NA	TGCAGGTGGGGAGATACGCAGTATTTT	CRWGDTQYF
TRBD1	TRBV4-1	TRBJ1-1	medium-sized	TGCGCCAGCAGCCAAGAGGTGACAGGGGACACTGAAGCTTTCTTT	CASSQEVTGDTEAFF
NA	TRBV5-1	TRBJ1-5	NA	TGCGCCAGCAGCTTTGACTCGTTCGGCAATCAGCCCCAGCATTTT	CASSFDSFGNQPQHF
NA	TRBV7-9	TRBJ2-1	NA	TGTGCCAGCAGCTTAGGGCAGGAAGAGCAGTTCTTC	CASSLGQEEQFF
NA	TRBV19	TRBJ1-1	NA	TGTGCCAGTAGTAGGAGGGAAGCTTTCTTT	CASSRREAFF
NA	TRBV5-1	TRBJ2-2	NA	TGCGCCAGCAGCCCGTTGGTCAGGGGCAAAGGGACCGGGGAGCTGTTTTTT	CASSPLVRGKGTGELFF
TRBD2	TRBV5-1	TRBJ2-1	medium-sized	TGCGCCAGCAGCCCGGGGACTAGCGGGGGATTCTTC	CASSPGTSGGFF
NA	TRBV5-1	TRBJ2-7	NA	TGCGCCAGCAGCTTGCCCCTGGGCAGAGAGTCAGACGAGCAGTACTTC	CASSLPLGRESDEQYF
NA	TRBV2	TRBJ1-3	few	TGTGCCAGCAGAACAGCCAACTCTGGAAACACCATATATTTT	CASRTANSGNTIYF
NA	TRBV5-1	TRBJ2-1	few	TGCGCCAGCAGCTTAAGCCGGGGGAGAGGCAATGAGCAGTTCTTC	CASSLSRGRGNEQFF
TRBD2	TRBV7-7	TRBJ2-2	NA	TGTGCCAGCAGTTCGCAGCGGGGGGGCGCCGGGGAGCTGTTTTTT	CASSSQRGGAGELFF
NA	TRBV7-9	TRBJ2-7	few	TGTGCCAGCACCAACGGTCGGGGGGAGCAGTACTTC	CASTNGRGEQYF
NA	TRBV28	TRBJ2-3	NA	TGTGCCAGCAGTTGGAGCACAGATACGCAGTATTTT	CASSWSTDTQYF
NA	TRBV18	TRBJ2-1	NA	TGTGCCAGCTCACCACAGGGTCGGGAGCAGTTCTTC	CASSPQGREQFF
TRBD1	TRBV30	TRBJ1-4	NA	TGTGCCTGGAGTGCCCGGGACAGGGGTTGGAGAGAAAAACTGTTTTTT	CAWSARDRGWREKLFF
TRBD1	TRBV2	TRBJ1-2	NA	TGTGCCAGCAGTGGACAGGGAATAAACTATGGCTACACCTTC	CASSGQGINYGYTF